Below, one T cell receptor (beta chain) is given with its context. Its matching antigen is unknown. The read terminates 3 residues ahead of where the CDR3 ends, so the germline J gene completes it. Germline assignment: CDR1 SGHAT and CDR2 FQNNGV. V was trimmed by 1 base and J by 1 base, leaving 7 bases between them. The CDR3 consists of 14 residues. The source of the sample is a study of T cells in women clearing cervical HPV infection. Study-wide points: Repertoire richness, not evenness, was significantly elevated in CIN3+ cases versus controls.

All donors had a single incident cervical HPV16 infection, not prevalent. immunoSEQ multiplex PCR used an average of 1200 ng genomic DNA. Produced via immunoSEQ multiplex PCR; TCRdb's table is partial and in-frame only. This table lists 7,500 to 10,000 clones. The chain uses TRBV11-2 and TRBJ1-1; maybe TRBD1 (5 bases). The source is a woman between 18 and 70 years old with a cervical HPV16 infection that either progressed to CIN3+ or cleared (not recorded which). The sequenced sample consisted of blood buffy coat. CDR3 in amino acids: CASSLAGPNTEAFF. The DNA read from the CDR3 is TGTGCCAGCAGCTTAGCAGGGCCGAACACTGAA.